Listed here are 21 T cell receptor beta chains from one sample, sequenced in a study of blood T cell repertoires in COVID-19. TCRdb keeps only in-frame clones here, not all; method: immunoSEQ multiplex PCR. The sample carries 120,000 or so clones, over 75% recorded once. The sequenced sample was peripheral blood. All receptors come from a woman in her 70s with acute or convalescent COVID-19.

The chain couples TRBV6-2 or TRBV6-3 to TRBJ1-6; maybe TRBD1 (5 bases). In germline, CDR1 is MNHEY, CDR2 SVGEGT. The CDR3 is 15 amino acids. Trimming shortened V by 4 bases and J by 0 bases, and 7 bases separated the two germline ends. This CDR3 is CASSSGDSYNSPLHF. Written as DNA, the CDR3 is TGTGCCAGCAGTTCGGGGGACTCCTATAATTCACCCCTCCACTTT.

The rearrangement links TRBV9 to TRBJ1-1; no definite D call. The V and J ends lost 2 bases and 5 bases respectively, with 10 bases between them. Germline V gives CDR1 SGDLS, CDR2 YYNGEE. The CDR3 contains 13 residues. CDR3 in amino acids: CASSVGSGTEAFF. The DNA of the CDR3 is TGTGCCAGCAGCGTCGGTTCGGGGACTGAAGCTTTCTTT.

V is TRBV4-1 and J is TRBJ1-3; D is possibly TRBD1 (5 bases). CDR3 length: 19 amino acids. Trimming stripped 1 base from V and 0 bases from J, with 19 bases between. CDR1 MGHRA and CDR2 YSYEKL come from the germline V gene. The CDR3 DNA sequence: TGCGCCAGCAGCCAAGCATTTATTGGGGCCTGGGACTCTGGAAACACCATATATTTT. Translated, it gives CASSQAFIGAWDSGNTIYF.

The rearrangement joins TRBV4-3 to TRBJ2-1; the match to TRBD2 covers 7 bases. After removal of 3 bases from V and 3 bases from J, the junction contained 8 bases not matched to a gene. Looked up from germline, CDR1 is LGHNA and CDR2 is YSLEER. This CDR3 is built from 16 residues. The CDR3 region has the DNA TGCGCCAGCAGCCATGCTCCCGGGACTAACTACAATGAGCAGTTCTTC. Protein product: CASSHAPGTNYNEQFF.

The rearrangement uses TRBV10-3 and TRBJ2-5, with TRBD1 matching 9 bases. With 2 bases clipped from V and 2 bases from J, the junction kept 0 bases outside the gene matches. The CDR3 is 14 residues long. Germline V gives CDR1 ENHRY, CDR2 SYGVKD. CDR3 sequence reads: CAISEGTGQETQYF. The CDR3 DNA reads TGTGCCATCAGTGAGGGGACAGGGCAAGAGACCCAGTACTTC.

This clone occurred once. The chain carries TRBV4-1 and TRBJ1-2, with D possibly being TRBD1 (5 bases). The germline V and J ends were trimmed by 4 bases and 2 bases, with 11 bases remaining between them. Germline CDR1 MGHRA, CDR2 YSYEKL. CDR3 length: 14 residues. The CDR3, as DNA: TGCGCCAGCAGCCCCGGGGCGGGGAACTATGGCTACACCTTC. Its translation is CASSPGAGNYGYTF.

The J gene is TRBJ1-1, the V gene TRBV16; no clear D. V was shortened by 0 bases and J by 1 base, with 6 bases between the two germline ends. This CDR3 is 14 amino acids long. The germline CDR1 and CDR2 sequences are KGHSY and FQNENV. The CDR3 DNA is TGTGCCAGCAGCCAATCGGGAGGGAACACTGAAGCTTTCTTT. Protein: CASSQSGGNTEAFF.

V is TRBV19 and J is TRBJ1-5; no definite D call. The V gene's germline CDR1 is LNHDA and CDR2 SQIVND (reference sequence). Trimming stripped 1 base from V and 5 bases from J, with 12 bases between. The CDR3 loop spans 15 amino acids. Here the CDR3 reads CASSIGAGFYQPQHF. The CDR3 region has the DNA TGTGCCAGTAGTATAGGGGCGGGGTTTTATCAGCCCCAGCATTTT.

The chain recombines TRBV7-7 with TRBJ2-3, with TRBD2 matching over 10 bases. The CDR3 is 13 residues long. Per germline, CDR1 SSHAT and CDR2 FNYEAQ (reference sequence). Losses at the gene ends were 5 bases for V and 10 bases for J; bases not matched to a gene: 6. As DNA, the CDR3 is TGTGCCAGCAGCCAGCGGGAGGGTGGGGCGCAGTATTTT. It codes for CASSQREGGAQYF.

This clone was observed a few times. The chain has TRBV4-2 and TRBJ1-3, with D hard to call. Germline V gene sequence: CDR1 LGHNA, CDR2 YNFKEQ. The V end lost 1 base, the J end lost 0 bases, and 7 bases lay between the germline ends. The CDR3 has 15 residues. CDR3: CASSQGFSSGNTIYF. The CDR3 DNA is TGTGCCAGCAGCCAAGGGTTTAGCTCTGGAAACACCATATATTTT.

V usage is TRBV28 and J usage is TRBJ1-5, with D possibly being TRBD1 (6 bases). Per germline, CDR1 MDHEN and CDR2 SYDVKM. The CDR3 covers 13 residues. The V gene lost 8 bases and the J gene lost 3 bases, with 11 bases spanning the gap. The CDR3 region has the DNA TGTGCCAGCGAGGGACAAAACAATCAGCCCCAGCATTTT. Amino acid sequence: CASEGQNNQPQHF.

V usage is TRBV7-2 and J usage is TRBJ1-2; D might be TRBD1 (5 bases). There are 15 residues in the CDR3. V was shortened by 4 bases and J by 8 bases, with 20 bases between the two germline ends. The germline CDR1 and CDR2 sequences are SGHTA and FQGNSA. The CDR3 is CASSSLRGRAQGYTF. The CDR3 coding sequence is TGTGCCAGCAGCTCTTTAAGGGGCAGGGCTCAAGGCTACACCTTC.

The rearrangement links TRBV6-5 to TRBJ1-1; D unclear. The germline gives CDR1 MNHEY, CDR2 SVGAGI. The CDR3 consists of 14 residues. The V end was cut by 10 bases, the J end by 3 bases, with 18 bases between. CDR3 in amino acids: CATYDDTLHTEAFF. The DNA for the CDR3 is TGTGCCACCTACGACGACACTTTGCACACTGAAGCTTTCTTT.

This clone showed up just a few times. J is TRBJ2-3 and V is TRBV6-2 or TRBV6-3; tentative D call: TRBD2 (6 bases). The CDR3 totals 15 residues. The germline V gene encodes CDR1 MNHEY and CDR2 SVGEGT. The V gene lost 2 bases and the J gene lost 2 bases, with 11 bases spanning the gap. CDR3 DNA: TGTGCCAGCAGTTACGGCGGGGCCGTCACAGATACGCAGTATTTT. This sequence encodes CASSYGGAVTDTQYF.

The V call is TRBV20-1, the J call TRBJ2-2, with a tentative D call TRBD2 (6 bases). The germline V gene has CDR1 DFQATT and CDR2 SNEGSKA (reference sequence). V lost 3 bases, J lost 2 bases, and 10 bases lay in between. The length of the CDR3 is 14 residues. CDR3 sequence (DNA): TGCAGTGCTAGTGCGGGGAATAACACCGGGGAGCTGTTTTTT. It encodes CSASAGNNTGELFF.

The chain links TRBV7-9 to TRBJ1-2, with 10 positions matching TRBD1. This CDR3 is 13 amino acids long. V gave up 5 bases and J gave up 7 bases; unmatched junction bases: 4. Germline V gene data show CDR1 as SEHNR and CDR2 as FQNEAQ (reference sequence). CDR3 sequence reads: CASSAGQGIGYTF. CDR3 DNA sequence: TGTGCCAGCAGCGCGGGACAGGGGATTGGCTACACCTTC.

This chain joins TRBV6-2 or TRBV6-3 and TRBJ2-3; TRBD2 agrees at 12 bases. This CDR3 has 17 amino acids. The V gene end was trimmed by 0 bases and the J gene end by 5 bases; junction bases not matched to a gene: 6. Germline loops: CDR1 MNHEY, CDR2 SVGEGT. This CDR3 reads CASSYSMGLAGQDTQYF. CDR3 DNA sequence: TGTGCCAGCAGTTACTCGATGGGACTAGCGGGCCAAGATACGCAGTATTTT.

This chain joins TRBV18 and TRBJ2-1, with a tentative D call TRBD2 (6 bases). The V end was cut by 4 bases, the J end by 7 bases, with 20 bases between. The CDR3 is 16 amino acids. Germline V gene sequence: CDR1 KGHSH, CDR2 LQKENI. The CDR3 coding sequence is TGTGCCAGCTCACTATCCCCGGGACTGGCTGGAAATGAGCAGTTCTTC. Translating gives CASSLSPGLAGNEQFF.

The rearrangement uses TRBV27 and TRBJ1-1, with 10 bases aligning to TRBD1. V was pared by 6 bases and J by 6 bases, with 7 bases of the junction left unmatched. The CDR3 covers 14 residues. CDR1 and CDR2 (germline): MNHEY, SMNVEV (reference sequence). The CDR3 nucleotides are TGTGCCAGCAGAAGCCCGGGACAGGGGTCTGAAGCTTTCTTT. Translation: CASRSPGQGSEAFF.

The chain couples TRBV19 to TRBJ1-5; 7 nucleotides align to TRBD1. The CDR3 is made up of 15 amino acids. Germline assignment: CDR1 LNHDA and CDR2 SQIVND (reference sequence). V trimming: 2 bases; J trimming: 2 bases; junction bases outside the gene matches: 3. This chain's CDR3 is CASSIIGTGNQPQHF. The CDR3 DNA reads TGTGCCAGTAGTATAATCGGGACAGGCAATCAGCCCCAGCATTTT.

This chain links TRBV5-6 with TRBJ2-5; a possible D gene is TRBD2 (5 bases). V lost 3 bases and J 7 bases, leaving 13 bases between the germline ends. Germline V lookup: CDR1 SGHDT, CDR2 YYEEEE. There are 13 residues in the CDR3. The CDR3 DNA reads TGTGCCAGCAGCTCGGAGAGAAGCGGGACCCAGTACTTC. The encoded protein is CASSSERSGTQYF.